This TCR beta chain was captured in a study of monozygotic twins with inflammatory bowel disease. The CDR3 loop spans 12 amino acids. Germline V gene data show CDR1 as SGHRS and CDR2 as YFSETQ. TCRdb re-called the 5' RACE reads; every CDR3 protein appears as one record, without DNA. Its table records about 210,000 distinct CDR3 sequences. The receptor was isolated from a human donor with ulcerative colitis or Crohn's disease, or a healthy co-twin of an affected twin (not recorded which). The V and J genes are TRBV5-1 and TRBJ1-2; without DNA, the TCRdb call of TRBD1 cannot be checked. Sequencing was done on a sample of blood. CDR3 region: CASSYSETGVTF.